Sequencing of this T cell receptor (beta chain) was carried out in a study of blood T cell repertoires in COVID-19. Trimming cost V 2 bases and J 3 bases; bases outside gene matches: 7. Germline loops: CDR1 LNHNV, CDR2 YYDKDF (reference sequence). The CDR3 is 18 amino acids. TCRdb's table, derived via immunoSEQ multiplex PCR, lists solely in-frame clones and lacks some. The sample has some 190,000 clones, about 85% seen once. The specimen was peripheral blood. This chain connects TRBV15 to TRBJ2-5, with 15 bases fitting TRBD2. This clonotype was sampled from a man older than 75 with COVID-19, enrolled during active disease. DNA of the CDR3: TGTGCCACCAGCAGATTGGGACTAGCGGGGGGCTTCAAAGAGACCCAGTACTTC. Translation: CATSRLGLAGGFKETQYF.